This T cell receptor beta chain was sequenced during a study of shared clonotypes between healthy human individuals. Broader study findings: Across subsets, estimated richness was generally greater for naive than for memory populations.

Trimming shortened V by 4 bases and J by 5 bases, and 15 bases separated the two germline ends. The CDR3 sequence is 14 residues long. Germline V gives CDR1 SGHRS, CDR2 YFSETQ. Concerning this clone itself: The target antigen is unknown.

TCRdb's table, derived via immunoSEQ multiplex PCR, lists solely in-frame clones and lacks some. The sample gives about 1 million clones, more than 65% of which show up once; about 1.5% is in the top ten. The V and J genes are TRBV5-1 and TRBJ2-5, with a tentative D call TRBD2 (5 bases). What was sequenced was memory CD4+ T cells sorted from blood. This sample's subset: CD45RA-negative fraction. This sequence originates from a man younger than 30 in good health. CDR3 DNA: TGCGCCAGCAGCGACGGCCTAGCTGTGGAGACCCAGTACTTC. It yields the protein CASSDGLAVETQYF. Together with reference TRBV5-1 and TRBJ2-5, the CDR3 gives the full variable domain: KAGVTQTPRYLIKTRGQQVTLSCSPISGHRSVSWYQQTPGQGLQFLFEYFSETQRNKGNFPGRFSGRQFSNSRSEMNVSTLELGDSALYLCASSDGLAVETQYFGPGTRLLVL.